This TCR beta chain was recorded in a study of T cell responses to AZD1222 COVID-19 vaccine. Findings and caveats of the study: The donor cohort was predominantly white British with a female majority, and clonal diversity may have been underestimated.

A note on this clone: The antigen remains unidentified.

Analysis merged second doses at about 4 or about 12 weeks. There are 15 residues in the CDR3. Trimming pared 4 bases from V and 0 bases from J, leaving 10 bases between. CDR1 SNHLY and CDR2 FYNNEI come from the germline V gene. Some clones are missing from TCRdb's copy, which holds only in-frame ones; the method was immunoSEQ multiplex PCR. The table records tens of thousands of clones, roughly four fifths of them present only once. The TCR originated in an adult who received the AZD1222 COVID-19 vaccine. This sequence joins TRBV2 and TRBJ1-5; D is ambiguous. Sample: peripheral blood, taken 28 days after the second AZD1222 dose. Here the CDR3 reads CASSGGQISNQPQHF. The DNA for the CDR3 is TGTGCCAGCAGTGGAGGGCAGATTAGCAATCAGCCCCAGCATTTT. The full variable domain, its missing parts supplied by reference TRBV2 and TRBJ1-5, is EPEVTQTPSHQVTQMGQEVILRCVPISNHLYFYWYRQILGQKVEFLVSFYNNEISEKSEIFDDQFSVERPDGSNFTLKIRSTKLEDSAMYFCASSGGQISNQPQHFGDGTRLSIL.